Listed here is a single T cell receptor beta chain. Its antigen is not known. This entry comes from a study of PD-1 blockade in classical Hodgkin lymphoma. Study-wide results and caveats: As was reported, newly diagnosed patients showed lower baseline TCR diversity than healthy donors did.

Every single patient, without exception, relapsed after autologous stem cell transplantation, and brentuximab vedotin exposure varied. V lost 0 bases and J lost 0, with 10 bases in between. The CDR3 sequence is 15 residues long. In germline, CDR1 is SGDLS, CDR2 YYNGEE. Some clones are missing from TCRdb's copy, which holds only in-frame ones; the method was immunoSEQ multiplex PCR. Counted here are about 26,000 clones, around 80% occurring once; the ten biggest clones make up 11%. This TCR came from a human donor with classical Hodgkin lymphoma. The sample was peripheral blood mononuclear cells (PBMCs), taken before the second cycle of nivolumab. The chain carries TRBV9 and TRBJ2-7; D uncertain. CDR3 amino acids: CASSVGTEFSYEQYF. CDR3 DNA: TGTGCCAGCAGCGTAGGCACAGAGTTCTCCTACGAGCAGTACTTC. Full variable domain (rest looked up from reference TRBV9 and TRBJ2-7): DSGVTQTPKHLITATGQRVTLRCSPRSGDLSVYWYQQSLDQGLQFLIQYYNGEERAKGNILERFSAQQFPDLHSELNLSSLELGDSALYFCASSVGTEFSYEQYFGPGTRLTVT.